This TCR beta chain comes out of a study of cytomegalovirus exposure and HLA in healthy donors. 13 Jbeta primers and 60 Vbeta primers were used for the PCR. The table came from immunoSEQ multiplex PCR; TCRdb's copy has only in-frame clones and leaves some out. The table has 150,000 to 200,000 clones, less than 85% seen once. CDR3 size: 16 residues. J lost 1 base, V lost 4 bases, and 9 bases had no gene match. CDR1 and CDR2 from the germline V gene are SGDLS and YYNGEE. The chain couples TRBV9 to TRBJ2-3, with 7 bases that match TRBD1. This receptor was obtained from a middle-aged man in good health and CMV-seronegative. Sequenced input: PBMCs. CDR3 amino acids: CASSRTGAGGTDTQYF. The DNA of the CDR3 is TGTGCCAGCAGCAGAACAGGGGCGGGTGGCACAGATACGCAGTATTTT.